Sequencing of this TCR beta chain was carried out in a study of neurological immune-mediated disorders. Worth noting for this clonotype: An end of the junction does not agree with germline; a read error may underlie this.

The length of the CDR3 is 13 residues. CDR1 and CDR2 from the germline V gene are LNHDA and SQIVND (reference sequence). TCRdb re-derived calls from the 5' RACE reads in MiXCR, one entry per CDR3 protein. Found here are 35,000 to 50,000 distinct CDR3 sequences, roughly 2.5% of them singletons; the top ten hold 2.4%. Sequencing was carried out using PBMCs. The TCR was taken from a man aged 50-60 years with multiple sclerosis. The V call is TRBV19, the J call TRBJ1-2, with D hard to call. CDR3 protein: CASSMKANSGYTF. CDR3 nucleotide sequence: TGTGCCAGTAGTATGAAGGCCAACTCTGGCTACACCTTC. Looking up the rest from reference TRBV19 and TRBJ1-2 gives the full variable domain: DGGITQSPKYLFRKEGQNVTLSCEQNLNHDAMYWYRQDPGQGLRLIYYSQIVNDFQKGDIAEGYSVSREKKESFPLTVTSAQKNPTAFYLCASSMKANSGYTFGSGTRLTVV.